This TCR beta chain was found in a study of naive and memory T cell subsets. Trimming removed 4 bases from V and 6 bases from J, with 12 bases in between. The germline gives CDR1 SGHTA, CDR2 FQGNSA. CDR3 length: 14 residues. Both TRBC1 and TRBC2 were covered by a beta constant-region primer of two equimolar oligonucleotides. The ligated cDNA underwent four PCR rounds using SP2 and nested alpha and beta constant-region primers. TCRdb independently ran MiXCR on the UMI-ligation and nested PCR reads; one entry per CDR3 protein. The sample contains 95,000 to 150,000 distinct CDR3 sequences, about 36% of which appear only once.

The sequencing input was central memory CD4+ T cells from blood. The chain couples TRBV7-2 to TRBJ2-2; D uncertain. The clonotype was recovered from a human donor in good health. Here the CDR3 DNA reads TGTGCCAGCAGCTATAGGTGGTTGGCCGGGGAGCTGTTTTTT. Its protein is CASSYRWLAGELFF.